This T cell receptor (beta chain) was recorded in a study of T cells in localized non-small cell lung cancer (TCRdb year 2020). Some background on the complete study: T cell repertoires of about 230 early-stage NSCLC patients were analyzed, with tumors being compared against uninvolved tumor-adjacent lungs. NSCLC patients had a mean age of approximately 72 years, and 120 to 150 were male and around 99 female. The cohort consisted of about 240 treatment-naive NSCLC patients whose localized lung tumors had been resected.

A note on this clone: No antigen is known for it. Base qualities were left out, and no much larger clone turns up one base away.

TCR beta CDR3 regions were sequenced from DNA using the immunoSEQ Assay. The original methods were these. T cell density was computed as TCR beta template counts normalized to usable DNA estimated by amplifying housekeeping genes. Richness was estimated using the preseqR package, with extrapolation to 400,000 templates for PBMC samples and to 120,000 templates for tissue samples. Clonality was taken to be one minus Pielou's evenness. To identify tissue-enriched TCRs, differential abundance testing was run on productive amino-acid clonotypes with a minimum total count of 5 and an alpha of 0.1. Repertoire overlap between compartments was quantified with the Jaccard Index and Morisita Overlap Index. GLIPH grouped TCR beta CDR3s together with public tetramer-defined viral CDR3s, and a viral motif had to include at least three viral sequences and also show V-gene enrichment. TCRdb obtained this table from immuneACCESS and retained in-frame rearrangements with V and J assigned. These tables miss some clones; where compared with another copy, unresolved V genes account for less than half of the shortfall, and the remainder is unexplained. V, J and clone size reflect that table, while D and trimming were determined from the DNA. The sample contains some 51,000 clones, 86% of them found a single time. The biggest ten clones account for approximately 5% of the sample.

At diagnosis, tumor, uninvolved tumor-adjacent lung and peripheral blood were collected and then preserved as a mix of FFPE and fresh-frozen material. For TCR repertoire profiling, the blood samples were analyzed as peripheral blood mononuclear cells. Results the study describes overall, beyond this receptor: Higher T cell density in blood was associated with longer overall survival, whereas higher clonality in adjacent lung was associated with shorter survival. Because multi-region tumor sequencing was not performed, intratumor heterogeneity could not be ruled out. Uninvolved tumor-adjacent lung showed the highest T cell clonality, higher than tumor, which suggests more focused antigenic responses in the uninvolved tumor-adjacent lung. Because the study design was exploratory, TCR variables were selected using unadjusted p-values without false-discovery rate correction. Of the top 100 tumor clones, a median of roughly 56 were detected in paired uninvolved adjacent lung; some 28 were also among that lung's top 100.

The germline V gene supplies CDR1 LGHNA and CDR2 YNFKEQ. The junction carries 14 bases between V and J, which are trimmed by 4 bases and 2 bases respectively. The cysteine opens and the phenylalanine closes a CDR3 of 15 amino acids. Of the read, only the CDR3 DNA is kept; its 45 bases are in frame from base 1. The rearranged segments are TRBV4-2 and TRBJ2-5; TRBD2 is perhaps the D gene, given 6 matching bases. The sample was peripheral blood, taken before any cancer treatment. The receptor's source is a woman aged 35 to 75 with stage I lung adenocarcinoma. The CDR3 region: CASSLTGTDQETQYF. The bases read TGTGCCAGCAGCCTAACTGGGACTGATCAAGAGACCCAGTACTTC.